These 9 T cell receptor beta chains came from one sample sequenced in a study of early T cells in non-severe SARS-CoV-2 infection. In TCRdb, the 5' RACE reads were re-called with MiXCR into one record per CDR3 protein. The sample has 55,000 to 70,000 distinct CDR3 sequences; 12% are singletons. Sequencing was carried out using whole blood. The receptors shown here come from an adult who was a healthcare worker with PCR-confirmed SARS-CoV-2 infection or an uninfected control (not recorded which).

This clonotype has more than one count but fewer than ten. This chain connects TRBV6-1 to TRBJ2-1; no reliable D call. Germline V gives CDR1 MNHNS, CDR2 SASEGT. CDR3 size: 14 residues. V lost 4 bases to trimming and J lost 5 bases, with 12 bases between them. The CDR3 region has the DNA TGTGCCAGCAGTGTGAGTTCCGAACACAATGAGCAGTTCTTC. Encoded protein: CASSVSSEHNEQFF.

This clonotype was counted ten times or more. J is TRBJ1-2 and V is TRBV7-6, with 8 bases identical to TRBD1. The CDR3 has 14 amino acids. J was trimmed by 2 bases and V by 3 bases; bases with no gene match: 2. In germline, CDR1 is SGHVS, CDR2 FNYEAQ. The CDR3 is CASSLRTGNYGYTF. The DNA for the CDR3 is TGTGCCAGCAGCTTGAGGACAGGGAACTATGGCTACACCTTC.

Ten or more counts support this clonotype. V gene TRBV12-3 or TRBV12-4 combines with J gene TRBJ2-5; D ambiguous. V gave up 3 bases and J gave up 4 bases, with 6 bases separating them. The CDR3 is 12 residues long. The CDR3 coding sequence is TGTGCCAGCAGTTTTTCGGGAGAGACCCAGTACTTC. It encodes CASSFSGETQYF.

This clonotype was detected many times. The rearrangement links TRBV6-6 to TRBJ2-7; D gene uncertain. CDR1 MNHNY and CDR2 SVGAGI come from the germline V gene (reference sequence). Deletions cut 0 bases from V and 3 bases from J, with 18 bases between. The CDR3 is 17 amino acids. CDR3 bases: TGTGCCAGCAGTTACTCGATTTTGGTTCGGGCAAACTACGAGCAGTACTTC. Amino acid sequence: CASSYSILVRANYEQYF.

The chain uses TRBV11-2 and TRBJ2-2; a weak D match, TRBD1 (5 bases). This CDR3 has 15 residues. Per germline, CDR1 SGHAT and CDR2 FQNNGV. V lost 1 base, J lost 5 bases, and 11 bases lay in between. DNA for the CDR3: TGTGCCAGCAGCTTAGGACAGTACCGGACCGGGGAGCTGTTTTTT. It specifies CASSLGQYRTGELFF.

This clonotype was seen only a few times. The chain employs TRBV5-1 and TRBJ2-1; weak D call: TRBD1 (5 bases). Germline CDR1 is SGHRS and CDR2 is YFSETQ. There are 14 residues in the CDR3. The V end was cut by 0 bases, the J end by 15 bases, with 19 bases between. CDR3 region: CASSLALPQVVLFF. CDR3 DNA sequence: TGCGCCAGCAGCTTGGCCCTCCCACAGGTGGTTCTGTTCTTC.

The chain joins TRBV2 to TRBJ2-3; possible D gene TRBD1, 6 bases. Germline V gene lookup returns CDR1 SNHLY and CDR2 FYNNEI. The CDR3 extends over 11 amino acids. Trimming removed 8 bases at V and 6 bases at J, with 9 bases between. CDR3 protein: CASGQSDTQYF. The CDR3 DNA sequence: TGTGCCAGCGGACAGTCGGATACGCAGTATTTT. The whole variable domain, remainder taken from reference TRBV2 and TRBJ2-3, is EPEVTQTPSHQVTQMGQEVILRCVPISNHLYFYWYRQILGQKVEFLVSFYNNEISEKSEIFDDQFSVERPDGSNFTLKIRSTKLEDSAMYFCASGQSDTQYFGPGTRLTVL.

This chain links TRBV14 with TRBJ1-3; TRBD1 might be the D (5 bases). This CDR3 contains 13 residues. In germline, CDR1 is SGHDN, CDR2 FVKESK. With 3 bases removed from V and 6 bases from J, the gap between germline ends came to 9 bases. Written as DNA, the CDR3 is TGTGCCAGCAGCCAGGGACTTCAAAACACCATATATTTT. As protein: CASSQGLQNTIYF.

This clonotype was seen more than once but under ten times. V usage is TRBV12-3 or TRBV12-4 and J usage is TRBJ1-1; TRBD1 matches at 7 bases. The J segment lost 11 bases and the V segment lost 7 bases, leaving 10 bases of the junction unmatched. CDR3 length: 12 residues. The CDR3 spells CASTLGGQGAFF. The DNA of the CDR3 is TGTGCCAGCACCCTAGGGGGCCAAGGGGCTTTCTTT.